The 29 T cell receptor beta chains below were found in one sample sequenced in a study of blood T cell repertoires in COVID-19. Profiling relied on immunoSEQ multiplex PCR, and the TCRdb table lists in-frame clones only, not all of them. In the table there are approximately 120,000 clones, around 88% of which are singletons. Source material: peripheral blood. The receptors shown here come from a human donor in a cohort sampled during active COVID-19.

The chain's CDR3 is CATSRDPTGRRTDTQYF. The DNA of the CDR3 is TGTGCCACCAGCAGAGATCCTACAGGGCGACGCACAGATACGCAGTATTTT. The genes are TRBV15 and TRBJ2-3, with D maybe TRBD1 (6 bases). The V and J ends lost 0 bases and 1 base respectively, with 14 bases between them. CDR1 is LNHNV, CDR2 YYDKDF, per germline (reference sequence). The CDR3 has 17 amino acids.

The V and J genes are TRBV9 and TRBJ2-4; D may be TRBD2 (5 bases). Germline V gene lookup returns CDR1 SGDLS and CDR2 YYNGEE. Deletions cut 3 bases from V and 6 bases from J, with 16 bases between. This CDR3 spans 15 amino acids. CDR3 bases: TGTGCCAGCAGCGCTGACCCCGGTGCGGGAAACATTCAGTACTTC. This encodes CASSADPGAGNIQYF.

V usage is TRBV28 and J usage is TRBJ1-4; D unclear. Germline CDR1 is MDHEN and CDR2 is SYDVKM. The CDR3 consists of 12 residues. The ends were cut back, 3 bases at V and 5 bases at J, with 4 bases in the middle. The CDR3 DNA reads TGTGCCAGCAGTTTCTTAAATGAAAAACTGTTTTTT. Translation gives CASSFLNEKLFF.

The gene calls are TRBV7-3 and TRBJ1-1; TRBD1 aligns across 10 bases. Trimming at V came to 4 bases and at J to 7 bases, leaving 3 bases not matched to a gene. CDR1 is SGHTA and CDR2 is FQGTGA in the germline V gene. The CDR3 covers 13 residues. The CDR3 loop reads CASSSDRGLEAFF. Written as DNA, the CDR3 is TGTGCCAGCAGCTCCGACAGGGGGCTTGAAGCTTTCTTT.

The V call is TRBV5-4, the J call TRBJ2-3; 10 nucleotides line up with TRBD1. The V segment lost 3 bases and the J segment 8 bases; nucleotides outside the gene matches: 9. CDR1 is SGHNT, CDR2 YYREEE, per germline (reference sequence). The CDR3 is 15 amino acids. The CDR3 DNA sequence: TGTGCCAGCAGCTACGGACAGGGGGTATCGGGTACGCAGTATTTT. It specifies CASSYGQGVSGTQYF.

The CDR3 bases are TGTGCCAGCAGCCGCACCCTTCCCTCCAGCGGCTCCCAAGAGACCCAGTACTTC. Translated, it gives CASSRTLPSSGSQETQYF. The V gene is TRBV4-2, the J gene TRBJ2-5; D is perhaps TRBD2 (5 bases). The CDR3 length is 18 residues. V was pared by 4 bases and J by 1 base, with 22 bases between. Germline V gives CDR1 LGHNA, CDR2 YNFKEQ.

The CDR3 DNA follows: TGTGCCAGCATAGCCAACAGGGGGTGGGACGAGCAGTACTTC. It translates to CASIANRGWDEQYF. The chain couples TRBV2 to TRBJ2-7; 8 bases align to TRBD1. The CDR3 contains 14 residues. Germline V gene sequence: CDR1 SNHLY, CDR2 FYNNEI. V was clipped by 7 bases and J by 5 bases; unmatched bases: 10.

This chain joins TRBV5-8 and TRBJ1-5; 9 bases fit TRBD1. V lost 3 bases, J lost 9 bases, and 16 bases stayed unmatched. There are 17 residues in the CDR3. Germline loops: CDR1 SGHTS, CDR2 YDEGEE. CDR3 DNA sequence: TGTGCCAGCAGCTCCGGGACAGGGTCAGCTAATGGAAGGCCCCAGCATTTT. Encoded protein: CASSSGTGSANGRPQHF.

The chain links TRBV4-3 to TRBJ1-1, with 8 bases lining up with TRBD1. Germline CDR1 reads LGHNA; CDR2 reads YSLEER. This CDR3 is built from 14 residues. V lost 2 bases, J lost 10 bases, and 9 bases stayed unmatched. CDR3 region: CASSQFRGQGGAFF. The CDR3 bases are TGCGCCAGCAGCCAATTCAGGGGGCAGGGGGGAGCTTTCTTT.

The chain links TRBV6-2 or TRBV6-3 to TRBJ2-7, with 9 positions matching TRBD1. The CDR3 is 14 residues long. Germline CDR1 reads MNHEY; CDR2 reads SVGEGT. Losses at the gene ends were 4 bases for V and 6 bases for J; bases not matched to a gene: 7. The CDR3 DNA sequence: TGTGCCAGCAGTTGGGGACAGGGCGTGGCCGAGCAGTACTTC. It is translated as CASSWGQGVAEQYF.

The J gene is TRBJ2-1, the V gene TRBV4-3, with 8 nucleotides matching TRBD2. The CDR3 contains 15 residues. Germline CDR1 reads LGHNA; CDR2 reads YSLEER. With V trimmed by 2 bases and J by 7 bases, 7 bases remained unmatched. This CDR3 reads CASSQTSGSSNEQFF. The CDR3 coding sequence is TGCGCCAGCAGCCAAACCAGCGGGAGTTCAAATGAGCAGTTCTTC.

The chain carries TRBV12-1 and TRBJ2-1; the DNA was not used to check the table's D call, TRBD2. TRBV12-1 is assigned pseudogene status. The CDR3 has 17 residues. The CDR3 region has the DNA TGTGCCAGCAGCAACCCACCCGTTGCGGTCACTTACAATGAGCAGTTCTTC. This gives the protein CASSNPPVAVTYNEQFF.

The chain uses TRBV3-1 (or the pseudogene TRBV3-2) and TRBJ2-1; TRBD2 agrees at 15 bases. CDR3 length: 19 amino acids. Trimming removed 4 bases from V and 4 bases from J; junction bases left unmatched: 11. Germline V gene data show CDR1 as LGHDT and CDR2 as YNNKEL (reference sequence). DNA for the CDR3: TGTGCCAGCAGCCCCCCTCCCGGGACTAGCGGGAGGAGGTACAATGAGCAGTTCTTC. It translates to CASSPPPGTSGRRYNEQFF.

The rearrangement links TRBV6-5 to TRBJ2-1; 8 nucleotides agree with TRBD1. The CDR3 consists of 14 residues. CDR1 is MNHEY, CDR2 SVGAGI, per germline. V trimming: 2 bases; J trimming: 8 bases; junction bases outside the gene matches: 5. CDR3 sequence: CASSYGTGRYEQFF. CDR3 in DNA: TGTGCCAGCAGTTACGGGACAGGTCGGTATGAGCAGTTCTTC.

This chain uses TRBV6-2 or TRBV6-3 with TRBJ1-3; D remains unclear. The CDR3 sequence is 13 residues long. The V gene lost 8 bases and the J gene lost 0 bases, with 8 bases spanning the gap. Per germline, CDR1 MNHEY and CDR2 SVGEGT. The CDR3 nucleotides are TGTGCCAGCCGCCATAGCTCTGGAAACACCATATATTTT. This sequence encodes CASRHSSGNTIYF.

The chain has TRBV7-9 and TRBJ2-3; 11 bases agree with TRBD2. The V segment lost 3 bases and the J segment 3 bases; nucleotides outside the gene matches: 2. From germline, CDR1 is SEHNR and CDR2 FQNEAQ (reference sequence). CDR3 length equals 15 residues. Here the CDR3 reads CASSFLAGGTDTQYF. The CDR3 nucleotides are TGTGCCAGCAGCTTTCTAGCGGGAGGAACAGATACGCAGTATTTT.

The rearrangement joins TRBV4-1 to TRBJ1-1, with D hard to call. The V gene's germline CDR1 is MGHRA and CDR2 YSYEKL. Trimming took 5 bases from V and 0 from J, leaving 10 bases between them. This CDR3 spans 14 amino acids. Here the CDR3 DNA reads TGCGCCAGCAGCTTGTCCCGGGTGAACACTGAAGCTTTCTTT. Translated: CASSLSRVNTEAFF.

V and J are TRBV3-1 (or the pseudogene TRBV3-2) and TRBJ1-1, with 7 bases lining up with TRBD1. The CDR3 covers 14 residues. With 6 bases clipped from V and 1 base from J, the junction kept 5 bases outside the gene matches. Germline assignment: CDR1 LGHDT and CDR2 YNNKEL (reference sequence). CDR3 sequence reads: CASRGTAWNTEAFF. The CDR3 DNA reads as TGTGCCAGCAGAGGGACAGCATGGAACACTGAAGCTTTCTTT.

This clone was found a few times. The CDR3 loop is CAWSLQGNDNSPLHF. In nucleotides, the CDR3 is TGTGCCTGGAGTTTACAGGGGAACGATAATTCACCCCTCCACTTT. V gene TRBV30 combines with J gene TRBJ1-6, with 7 bases that match TRBD1. The CDR3 extends over 15 amino acids. Germline lookup yields CDR1 GTSNPN and CDR2 SVGIG (reference sequence). After removal of 2 bases from V and 5 bases from J, the junction contained 6 bases not matched to a gene.

The chain combines TRBV27 with TRBJ2-5; possibly TRBD2 for D (6 bases). The germline V and J ends were trimmed by 4 bases and 3 bases, with 30 bases remaining between them. Germline V gene data show CDR1 as MNHEY and CDR2 as SMNVEV (reference sequence). The length of the CDR3 is 20 residues. The CDR3 region has the DNA TGTGCCAGCAGTTCTCTAAGCGGTGGGGCTTTTTTTCCGGGAGAAGAGACCCAGTACTTC. This codes for CASSSLSGGAFFPGEETQYF.

The J gene is TRBJ2-3, the V gene TRBV4-1; D is undetermined. Trimming left V 0 bases short and J 10 bases short, with 11 bases between. This CDR3 is 13 amino acids long. Germline CDR1 is MGHRA and CDR2 is YSYEKL. CDR3 bases: TGCGCCAGCAGCCAAGAGTCTAGTATGGCGCAGTATTTT. Translating it yields CASSQESSMAQYF.

CDR3 sequence: CAVGGFISSPSGNTIYF. As DNA, the CDR3 is TGTGCCGTCGGAGGGTTTATTTCGAGCCCTTCTGGAAACACCATATATTTT. The rearrangement links TRBV28 to TRBJ1-3; D ambiguous. The germline V gene has CDR1 MDHEN and CDR2 SYDVKM. With 11 bases removed from V and 1 base from J, the gap between germline ends came to 24 bases. The CDR3 is 17 amino acids. The whole variable domain, remainder taken from reference TRBV28 and TRBJ1-3, is DVKVTQSSRYLVKRTGEKVFLECVQDMDHENMFWYRQDPGLGLRLIYFSYDVKMKEKGDIPEGYSVSREKKERFSLILESASTNQTSMYLCAVGGFISSPSGNTIYFGEGSWLTVV.

This chain uses TRBV6-6 with TRBJ1-1; the match to TRBD1 covers 7 bases. This CDR3 is built from 16 residues. The germline V gene encodes CDR1 MNHNY and CDR2 SVGAGI (reference sequence). With 5 bases clipped from V and 2 bases from J, the junction kept 11 bases outside the gene matches. The CDR3 DNA is TGTGCCAGCAGTCTCATTGGGGGGACAGTCAACACTGAAGCTTTCTTT. This gives the protein CASSLIGGTVNTEAFF.

The gene calls are TRBV7-2 and TRBJ2-1; D is uncertain. Per the germline V gene, CDR1 is SGHTA and CDR2 is FQGNSA. This CDR3 is 12 amino acids long. V was shortened by 5 bases and J by 7 bases, with 9 bases between the two germline ends. The CDR3 sequence is CASSLRLNEQFF. DNA of the CDR3: TGTGCCAGCAGCCTCAGGCTAAATGAGCAGTTCTTC.

V is TRBV5-1 and J is TRBJ2-5; 7 nucleotides align to TRBD1. Germline V lookup: CDR1 SGHRS, CDR2 YFSETQ. The CDR3 loop spans 15 amino acids. V gave up 5 bases and J gave up 4 bases; unmatched junction bases: 11. The CDR3 region is CASSQTGQLRETQYF. In nucleotides, the CDR3 is TGCGCCAGCAGTCAAACGGGACAGCTTAGAGAGACCCAGTACTTC.

This sequence joins TRBV19 and TRBJ2-1; 7 nucleotides line up with TRBD1. The J segment lost 1 base and the V segment lost 6 bases, leaving 9 bases of the junction unmatched. The CDR3 runs 16 residues. Germline V gene data show CDR1 as LNHDA and CDR2 as SQIVND (reference sequence). The CDR3 nucleotides read TGTGCCAGTAGGAAAGGCTCGGGACAGTCCTACAATGAGCAGTTCTTC. Protein sequence: CASRKGSGQSYNEQFF.

J is TRBJ1-6 and V is TRBV2, with D possibly being TRBD1 (5 bases). The CDR3 loop spans 15 amino acids. V lost 7 bases and J 0 bases, leaving 10 bases between the germline ends. Germline CDR1 reads SNHLY; CDR2 reads FYNNEI. The CDR3 DNA reads as TGTGCCAGCACCGACGGGGGCTCCTATAATTCACCCCTCCACTTT. Its protein is CASTDGGSYNSPLHF.

The CDR3 is CASSFEPGQGRNEQFF. The CDR3 DNA is TGTGCCAGCAGCTTCGAACCGGGACAGGGGAGAAATGAGCAGTTCTTC. This sequence joins TRBV11-2 and TRBJ2-1; TRBD1 matches 10 bases. CDR3 size: 16 residues. V was clipped by 3 bases and J by 7 bases; unmatched bases: 9. The germline V gene has CDR1 SGHAT and CDR2 FQNNGV. The full variable domain, with the rest looked up from reference TRBV11-2 and TRBJ2-1, is EAGVAQSPRYKIIEKRQSVAFWCNPISGHATLYWYQQILGQGPKLLIQFQNNGVVDDSQLPKDRFSAERLKGVDSTLKIQPAKLEDSAVYLCASSFEPGQGRNEQFFGPGTRLTVL.

V is TRBV12-3 or TRBV12-4 and J is TRBJ2-3; D gene unclear. With 5 bases removed from V and 5 bases from J, the gap between germline ends came to 11 bases. CDR3 length equals 13 residues. The CDR3 loop is CASSRQVGDTQYF. In DNA, the CDR3 is TGTGCCAGCAGTCGGCAGGTGGGAGATACGCAGTATTTT.